This T cell receptor beta chain emerged from a study of cytomegalovirus exposure and HLA in healthy donors. Findings and caveats of the study: Associated with cytomegalovirus, according to the listing, were around 170 TCR beta chains. Association with HLA alleles at 0.05 false discovery rate was found for about 17,000 TCR beta sequences in a later analysis. TCR sequences were mostly rare, though some public TCRs occurred in many donors.

A note on this clone: Its antigen is undetermined.

This PCR relied on a set of 60 Vbeta primers and 13 Jbeta primers. In the authors' workflow: Per a later analysis, the number of unique TCR beta chains was around 80 million, of which 9 million to 14 million were shared. Data came from immunoSEQ multiplex PCR; TCRdb stores just in-frame clones and leaves some out. D and trimming were read from the DNA, whereas the V and J calls and clone size are those reported in that table. This table holds some 150,000 clones, around 80% found once. Looked up from germline, CDR1 is GTSNPN and CDR2 is SVGIG (reference sequence). The CDR3 runs 15 residues. J was trimmed by 7 bases and V by 3 bases; bases with no gene match: 14.

This sequence originates from a woman between 45 and 60 years old in good health and CMV-seronegative. The sequenced sample consisted of PBMCs. V usage is TRBV30 and J usage is TRBJ2-7; 8 bases agree with TRBD1. CDR3 region: CAWRSTEPRGREQYF. The DNA for the CDR3 is TGTGCCTGGAGGTCGACCGAACCCAGGGGGCGAGAGCAGTACTTC.